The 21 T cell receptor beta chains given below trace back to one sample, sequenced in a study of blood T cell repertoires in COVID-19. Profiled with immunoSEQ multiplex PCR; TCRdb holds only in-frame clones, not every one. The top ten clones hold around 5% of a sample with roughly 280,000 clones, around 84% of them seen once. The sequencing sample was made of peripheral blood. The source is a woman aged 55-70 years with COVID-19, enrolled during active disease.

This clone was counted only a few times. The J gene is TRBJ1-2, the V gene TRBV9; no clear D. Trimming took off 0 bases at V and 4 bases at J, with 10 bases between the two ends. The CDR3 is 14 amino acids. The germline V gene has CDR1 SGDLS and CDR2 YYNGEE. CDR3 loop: CASSVAGISYGYTF. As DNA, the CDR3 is TGTGCCAGCAGCGTAGCGGGGATAAGCTATGGCTACACCTTC.

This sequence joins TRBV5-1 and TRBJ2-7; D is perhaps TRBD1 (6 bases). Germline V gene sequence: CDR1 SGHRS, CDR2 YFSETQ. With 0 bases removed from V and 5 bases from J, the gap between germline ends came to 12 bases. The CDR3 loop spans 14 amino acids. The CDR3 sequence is CASSLGQGFDEQYF. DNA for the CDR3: TGCGCCAGCAGCTTGGGGCAGGGGTTTGACGAGCAGTACTTC.

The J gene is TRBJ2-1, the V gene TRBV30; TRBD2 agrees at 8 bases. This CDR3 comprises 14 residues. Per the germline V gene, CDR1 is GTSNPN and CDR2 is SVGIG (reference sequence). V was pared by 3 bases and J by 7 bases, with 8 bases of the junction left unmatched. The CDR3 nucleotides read TGTGCCTGGAGGAGAGCGGGAGTTGGGAATGAGCAGTTCTTC. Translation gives CAWRRAGVGNEQFF.

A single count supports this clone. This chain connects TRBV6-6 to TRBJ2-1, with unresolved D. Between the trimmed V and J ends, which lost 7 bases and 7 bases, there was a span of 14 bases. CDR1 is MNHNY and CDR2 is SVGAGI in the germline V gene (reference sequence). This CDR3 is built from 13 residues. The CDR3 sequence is CASNKEYVNEQFF. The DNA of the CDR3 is TGTGCCAGCAACAAGGAGTATGTAAATGAGCAGTTCTTC.

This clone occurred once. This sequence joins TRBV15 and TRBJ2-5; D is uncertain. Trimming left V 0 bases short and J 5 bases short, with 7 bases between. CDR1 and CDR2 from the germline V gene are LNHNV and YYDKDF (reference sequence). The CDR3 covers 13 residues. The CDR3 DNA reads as TGTGCCACCAGCAGAGATTGGCGGGAGACCCAGTACTTC. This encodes CATSRDWRETQYF.

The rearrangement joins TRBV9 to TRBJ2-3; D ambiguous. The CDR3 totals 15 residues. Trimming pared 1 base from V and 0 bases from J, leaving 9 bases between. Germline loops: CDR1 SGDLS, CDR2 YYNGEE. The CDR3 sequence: CASSVSPRSTDTQYF. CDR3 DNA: TGTGCCAGCAGCGTAAGTCCGAGGAGCACAGATACGCAGTATTTT. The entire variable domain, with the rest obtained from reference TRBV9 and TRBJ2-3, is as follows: DSGVTQTPKHLITATGQRVTLRCSPRSGDLSVYWYQQSLDQGLQFLIQYYNGEERAKGNILERFSAQQFPDLHSELNLSSLELGDSALYFCASSVSPRSTDTQYFGPGTRLTVL.

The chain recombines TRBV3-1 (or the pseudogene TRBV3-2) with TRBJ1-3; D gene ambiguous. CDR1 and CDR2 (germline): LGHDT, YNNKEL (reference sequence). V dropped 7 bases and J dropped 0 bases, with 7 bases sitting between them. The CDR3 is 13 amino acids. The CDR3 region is CASTPGSGNTIYF. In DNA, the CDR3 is TGTGCCAGCACCCCCGGCTCTGGAAACACCATATATTTT.

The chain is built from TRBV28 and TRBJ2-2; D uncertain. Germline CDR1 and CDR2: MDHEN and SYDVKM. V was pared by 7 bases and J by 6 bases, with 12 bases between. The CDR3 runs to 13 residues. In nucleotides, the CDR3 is TGTGCCAGCATTGGTAGTTTTTCCGGGGAGCTGTTTTTT. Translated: CASIGSFSGELFF.

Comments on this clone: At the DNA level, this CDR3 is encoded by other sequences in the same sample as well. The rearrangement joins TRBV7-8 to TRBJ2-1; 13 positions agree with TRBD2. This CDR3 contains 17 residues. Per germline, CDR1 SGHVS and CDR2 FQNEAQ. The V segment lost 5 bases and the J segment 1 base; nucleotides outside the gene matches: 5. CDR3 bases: TGTGCCAGCAGCATCGGACTAGCGGGAGTTTCCTACAATGAGCAGTTCTTC. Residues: CASSIGLAGVSYNEQFF.

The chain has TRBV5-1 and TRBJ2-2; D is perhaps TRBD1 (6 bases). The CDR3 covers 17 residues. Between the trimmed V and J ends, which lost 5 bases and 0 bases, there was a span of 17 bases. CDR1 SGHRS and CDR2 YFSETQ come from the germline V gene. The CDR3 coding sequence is TGCGCCAGCAGTGCGAGTCAGGGGCTTCCGAACACCGGGGAGCTGTTTTTT. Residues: CASSASQGLPNTGELFF.

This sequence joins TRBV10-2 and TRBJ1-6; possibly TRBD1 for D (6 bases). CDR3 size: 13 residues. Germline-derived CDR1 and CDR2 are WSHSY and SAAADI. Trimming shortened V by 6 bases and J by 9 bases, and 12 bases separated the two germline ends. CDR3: CASRDSERSPLHF. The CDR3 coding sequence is TGCGCCAGCAGGGACAGCGAGCGTTCACCCCTCCACTTT.

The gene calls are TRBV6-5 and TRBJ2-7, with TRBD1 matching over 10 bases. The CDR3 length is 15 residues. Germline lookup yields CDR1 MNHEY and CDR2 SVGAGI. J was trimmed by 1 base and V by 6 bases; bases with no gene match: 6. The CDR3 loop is CASRRGDRGSYEQYF. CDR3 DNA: TGTGCCAGCAGAAGGGGGGACAGGGGATCCTACGAGCAGTACTTC.

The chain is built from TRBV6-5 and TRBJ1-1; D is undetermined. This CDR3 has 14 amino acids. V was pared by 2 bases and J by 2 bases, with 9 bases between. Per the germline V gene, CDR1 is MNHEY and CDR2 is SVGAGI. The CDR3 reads CASSYIPGNTEAFF. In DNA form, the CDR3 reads TGTGCCAGCAGTTACATCCCAGGAAACACTGAAGCTTTCTTT.

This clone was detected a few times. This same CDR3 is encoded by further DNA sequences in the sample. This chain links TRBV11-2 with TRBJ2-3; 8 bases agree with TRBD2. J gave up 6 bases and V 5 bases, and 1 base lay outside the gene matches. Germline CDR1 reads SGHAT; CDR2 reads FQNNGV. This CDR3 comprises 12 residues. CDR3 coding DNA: TGTGCCAGCAGCCCGGGGGGGGATACGCAGTATTTT. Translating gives CASSPGGDTQYF.

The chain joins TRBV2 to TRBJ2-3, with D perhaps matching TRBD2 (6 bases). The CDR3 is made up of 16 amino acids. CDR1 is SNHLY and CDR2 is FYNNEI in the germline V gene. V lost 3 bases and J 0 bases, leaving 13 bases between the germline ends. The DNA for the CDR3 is TGTGCCAGCAGTGATCTGGCGGGGCAAAGCACAGATACGCAGTATTTT. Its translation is CASSDLAGQSTDTQYF.

Here the CDR3 DNA reads TGTGCCAGCTCAACACAGACAGGGTCCTACGAGCAGTACTTC. Amino acid sequence: CASSTQTGSYEQYF. The chain carries TRBV18 and TRBJ2-7; TRBD1 agrees at 7 bases. The CDR3 contains 14 residues. Germline V lookup: CDR1 KGHSH, CDR2 LQKENI. Trimming took 5 bases from V and 1 from J; bases not matched to a gene: 5.

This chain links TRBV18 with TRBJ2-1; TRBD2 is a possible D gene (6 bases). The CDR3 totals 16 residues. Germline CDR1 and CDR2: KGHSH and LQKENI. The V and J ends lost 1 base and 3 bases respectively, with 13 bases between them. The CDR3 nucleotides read TGTGCCAGCTCACCACTTGGCGGGATCGGCTACAATGAGCAGTTCTTC. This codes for CASSPLGGIGYNEQFF.

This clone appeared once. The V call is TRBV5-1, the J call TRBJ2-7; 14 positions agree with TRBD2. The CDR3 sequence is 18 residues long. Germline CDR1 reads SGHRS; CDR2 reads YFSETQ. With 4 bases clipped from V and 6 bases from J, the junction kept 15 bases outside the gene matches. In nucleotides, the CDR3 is TGCGCCAGCAGCCGGGGGGGACTAGCGGGAGTGGGTGCGGGCGAGCAGTACTTC. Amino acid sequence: CASSRGGLAGVGAGEQYF.

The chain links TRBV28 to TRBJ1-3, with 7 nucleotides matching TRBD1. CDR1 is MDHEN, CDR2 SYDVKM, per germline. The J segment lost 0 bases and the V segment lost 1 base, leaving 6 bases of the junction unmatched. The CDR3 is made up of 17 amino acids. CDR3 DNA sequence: TGTGCCAGCAGTTTATCGCGGGACAGCCGCTCTGGAAACACCATATATTTT. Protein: CASSLSRDSRSGNTIYF.

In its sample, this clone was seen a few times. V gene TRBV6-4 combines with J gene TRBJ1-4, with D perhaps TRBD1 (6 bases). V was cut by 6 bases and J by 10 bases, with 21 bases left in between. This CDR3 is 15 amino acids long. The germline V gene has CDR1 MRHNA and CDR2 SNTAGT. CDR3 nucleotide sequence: TGTGCCAGCAGACCACCCGACAGGCTTTTGGGAAAACTGTTTTTT. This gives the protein CASRPPDRLLGKLFF.

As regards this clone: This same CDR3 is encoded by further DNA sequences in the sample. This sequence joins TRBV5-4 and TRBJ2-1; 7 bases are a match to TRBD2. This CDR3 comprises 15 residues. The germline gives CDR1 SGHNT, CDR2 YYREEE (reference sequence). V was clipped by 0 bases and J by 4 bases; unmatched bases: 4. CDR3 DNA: TGTGCCAGCAGCTTGGGACTAGCCGCATACAATGAGCAGTTCTTC. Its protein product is CASSLGLAAYNEQFF.